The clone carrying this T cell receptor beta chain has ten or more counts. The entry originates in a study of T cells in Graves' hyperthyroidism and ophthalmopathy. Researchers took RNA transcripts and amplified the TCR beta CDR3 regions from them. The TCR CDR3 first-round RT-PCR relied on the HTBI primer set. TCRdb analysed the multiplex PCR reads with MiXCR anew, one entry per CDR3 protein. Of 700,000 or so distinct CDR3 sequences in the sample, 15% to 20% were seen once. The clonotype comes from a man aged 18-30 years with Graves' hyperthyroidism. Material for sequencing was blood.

DNA of the CDR3: TGCAGTGCCATAGGGACTAATTCCTACGAGCAGTACTTC. The encoded protein is CSAIGTNSYEQYF. The rearrangement joins TRBV20-1 to TRBJ2-7; TRBD2 aligns across 7 bases. The CDR3 is made up of 13 amino acids. V shed 6 bases, J shed 1 base, and the junction held 6 bases outside the gene matches. The germline gives CDR1 DFQATT, CDR2 SNEGSKA (reference sequence).